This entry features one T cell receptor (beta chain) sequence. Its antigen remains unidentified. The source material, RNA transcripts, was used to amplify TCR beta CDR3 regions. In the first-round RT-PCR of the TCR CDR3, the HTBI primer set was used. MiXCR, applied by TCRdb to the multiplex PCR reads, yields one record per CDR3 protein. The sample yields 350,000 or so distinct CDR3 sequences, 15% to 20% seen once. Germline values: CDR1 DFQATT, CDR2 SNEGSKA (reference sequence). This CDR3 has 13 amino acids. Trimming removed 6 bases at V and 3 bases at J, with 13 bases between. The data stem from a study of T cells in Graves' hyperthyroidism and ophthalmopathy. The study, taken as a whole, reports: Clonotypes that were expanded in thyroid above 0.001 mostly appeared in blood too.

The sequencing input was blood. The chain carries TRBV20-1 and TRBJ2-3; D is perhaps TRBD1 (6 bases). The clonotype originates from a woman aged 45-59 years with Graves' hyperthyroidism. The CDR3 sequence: CSAHQGFTDTQYF. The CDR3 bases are TGCAGTGCCCATCAGGGGTTTACAGATACGCAGTATTTT.